The rows below give T cell receptor beta chains drawn from one sample of a study of CD8 T cells in Susac syndrome. TCRdb itself ran the immunoSEQ multiplex PCR reads through MiXCR, one entry per CDR3 protein. Altogether over 95,000 distinct CDR3 sequences are present, around 90% being singletons, with the ten largest covering 0.13% to 0.15%. The sample consisted of CD4+ T cells from PBMCs. Receptor source: a human donor in good health. Both conserved end residues are part of each CDR3. The D gene is left open where the match is weak. Size is stated for part of the rows, as once, few or many counts, or as a class when the clone is expanded.

clone size	J gene	V gene	D gene	CDR3 protein	CDR3 DNA
-	TRBJ2-2	TRBV7-2	-	CASSSTQVLAGELFF	TGTGCCAGCAGCTCAACTCAGGTTTTAGCCGGGGAGCTGTTTTTT
once	TRBJ1-4	TRBV2	-	CASSERLGEKLFF	TGTGCCAGCAGTGAAAGGCTGGGGGAAAAACTGTTTTTT
-	TRBJ2-3	TRBV9	TRBD1	CASSVEGQGTDTQYF	TGTGCCAGCAGCGTTGAGGGACAGGGCACAGATACGCAGTATTTT
-	TRBJ1-5	TRBV30	TRBD1	CAWSAGRLGQSNQPQHF	TGTGCCTGGAGTGCCGGCCGATTGGGACAGTCCAATCAGCCCCAGCATTTT
-	TRBJ2-5	TRBV23-1	-	CASSQSGQGQETQYF	TGCGCCAGCAGTCAATCGGGCCAGGGCCAAGAGACCCAGTACTTC
-	TRBJ2-1	TRBV6-2/TRBV6-3	-	CASSYTLASYNEQFF	TGTGCCAGCAGTTACACGCTAGCGAGTTACAATGAGCAGTTCTTC
-	TRBJ2-5	TRBV12-3/TRBV12-4	TRBD1	CASSEVGQGYKETQYF	TGTGCCAGCAGTGAGGTTGGACAGGGGTACAAAGAGACCCAGTACTTC
-	TRBJ2-7	TRBV7-2	-	CASSASHEYEQYF	TGTGCCAGCAGCGCAAGTCACGAGTACGAGCAGTACTTC
few	TRBJ2-7	TRBV6-5	-	CASSYSVGHGGALYEQYF	TGTGCCAGCAGTTACTCGGTCGGTCATGGGGGAGCCCTCTACGAGCAGTACTTC
-	TRBJ2-4	TRBV30	-	CAWSQRTTLAKNIQYF	TGTGCCTGGAGTCAGCGAACTACCTTAGCCAAAAACATTCAGTACTTC
-	TRBJ1-1	TRBV5-1	-	CASSSWPQGSNTEAFF	TGCGCCAGCAGCTCTTGGCCCCAGGGTTCAAACACTGAAGCTTTCTTT
-	TRBJ2-7	TRBV7-3	TRBD1	CASSLTWTGNFEQYF	TGTGCCAGCAGCTTAACGTGGACAGGGAACTTCGAGCAGTACTTC
-	TRBJ2-2	TRBV9	TRBD2	CASSAEPGLGSGELFF	TGTGCCAGCAGCGCAGAACCGGGACTAGGCTCCGGGGAGCTGTTTTTT
-	TRBJ2-7	TRBV29-1	-	CSVEVELEQYF	TGCAGCGTTGAGGTGGAGTTGGAGCAGTACTTC
-	TRBJ2-4	TRBV28	-	CASSLFQEPKNIQYF	TGTGCCAGCAGTTTATTCCAGGAACCCAAAAACATTCAGTACTTC
-	TRBJ2-1	TRBV11-3	TRBD2	CASSLELAGGNNNEQFF	TGTGCCAGCAGCTTAGAACTAGCGGGAGGGAATAACAATGAGCAGTTCTTC
once	TRBJ1-4	TRBV30	-	CAWFHRIGDNEKLFF	TGTGCCTGGTTTCATCGCATCGGGGATAATGAAAAACTGTTTTTT
-	TRBJ2-2	TRBV6-5	-	CASSYTNTGELFF	TGTGCCAGCAGTTACACGAACACCGGGGAGCTGTTTTTT
-	TRBJ2-1	TRBV4-1	-	CASSQDPRSTEYNEQFF	TGCGCCAGCAGCCAAGATCCGCGGTCTACCGAATACAATGAGCAGTTCTTC
-	TRBJ2-3	TRBV28	TRBD2	CASSSNWASGASSTDTQYF	TGTGCCAGCAGTTCAAATTGGGCTAGCGGAGCATCTAGCACAGATACGCAGTATTTT
-	TRBJ2-3	TRBV27	-	CASRLTGGSTDTQYF	TGTGCCAGCAGACTGACAGGCGGAAGCACAGATACGCAGTATTTT
-	TRBJ2-2	TRBV7-3	-	CASSHDRNTGELFF	TGTGCCAGCAGCCATGACAGAAACACCGGGGAGCTGTTTTTT
-	TRBJ1-1	TRBV29-1	-	CSVLGGAFF	TGCAGCGTCCTGGGCGGAGCTTTCTTT
-	TRBJ1-1	TRBV9	-	CASSPGGLESFF	TGTGCCAGCAGCCCCGGGGGGCTTGAATCTTTCTTT
-	TRBJ1-1	TRBV5-1	-	CASSLEAGNKYFEAFF	TGCGCCAGCAGCTTGGAGGCAGGGAACAAATATTTTGAAGCTTTCTTT
once	TRBJ1-5	TRBV7-8	-	CASSFPDNNQPQHF	TGTGCCAGCAGCTTTCCGGACAACAATCAGCCCCAGCATTTT
-	TRBJ2-1	TRBV12-3/TRBV12-4	TRBD1	CASSLAPGTGGSNEQFF	TGTGCCAGCAGTTTAGCACCCGGGACAGGGGGGTCCAATGAGCAGTTCTTC
-	TRBJ1-3	TRBV20-1	-	CSALEQGAGNTIYF	TGCAGTGCTCTTGAACAGGGAGCTGGAAACACCATATATTTT